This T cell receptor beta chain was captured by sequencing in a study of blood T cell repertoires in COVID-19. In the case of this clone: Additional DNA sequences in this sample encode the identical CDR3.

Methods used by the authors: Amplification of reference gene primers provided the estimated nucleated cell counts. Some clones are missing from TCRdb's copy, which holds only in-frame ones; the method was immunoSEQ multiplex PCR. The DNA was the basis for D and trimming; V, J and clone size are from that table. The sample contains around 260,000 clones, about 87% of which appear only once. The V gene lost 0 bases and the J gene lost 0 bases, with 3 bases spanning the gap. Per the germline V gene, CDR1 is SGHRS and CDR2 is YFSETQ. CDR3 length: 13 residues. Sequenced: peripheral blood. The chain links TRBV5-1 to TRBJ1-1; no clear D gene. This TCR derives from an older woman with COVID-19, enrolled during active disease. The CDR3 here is CASSLAVNTEAFF. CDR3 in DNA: TGCGCCAGCAGCTTGGCAGTGAACACTGAAGCTTTCTTT.